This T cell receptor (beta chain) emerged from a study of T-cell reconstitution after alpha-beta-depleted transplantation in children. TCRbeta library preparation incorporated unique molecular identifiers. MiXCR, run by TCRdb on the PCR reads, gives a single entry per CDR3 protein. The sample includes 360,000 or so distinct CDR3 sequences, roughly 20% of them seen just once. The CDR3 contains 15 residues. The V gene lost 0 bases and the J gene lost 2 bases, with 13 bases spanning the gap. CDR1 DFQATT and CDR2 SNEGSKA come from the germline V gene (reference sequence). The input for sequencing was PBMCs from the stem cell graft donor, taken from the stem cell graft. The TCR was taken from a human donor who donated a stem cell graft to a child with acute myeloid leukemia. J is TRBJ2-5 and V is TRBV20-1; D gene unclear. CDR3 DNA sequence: TGCAGTGCTAGAGAGGGAAAGCCTTATCAAGAGACCCAGTACTTC. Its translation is CSAREGKPYQETQYF.